This T cell receptor beta chain was sequenced for a study of T cell repertoires in cytomegalovirus infection. Regarding the study as a whole: HLA-C-restricted, CMV-specific TCR beta clonotypes were dominant ex vivo. Public TCR beta family frequency separated CMV-and-HLA carriers, including in an independent cohort.

This clonotype was seen only a few times. Its target is not known. Without the conserved terminal phenylalanine or tryptophan, this CDR3 likely stems from a read error. CDR3 size: 16 residues. Using its own MiXCR run on the reads, TCRdb lists one record per CDR3 protein. Of 7,000 to 8,000 distinct CDR3 sequences in the sample, under 55% are singletons; the top ten hold over 60%. Material: PBMCs, sequenced either directly or after in vitro stimulation (not recorded which). The clonotype originates from a human donor in good health (CMV status not recorded). Some clones in this sample may be carry-over from other donors' samples. J is TRBJ1-1 and V is TRBV12-3 or TRBV12-4, with D possibly matching TRBD1 (5 bases). CDR3 protein: CASSLRVSKHGTEAFC. The DNA for the CDR3 is TGTGCAAGCAGCCTCAGGGTTTCCAAACATGGCACTGAAGCTTTCTGT.